This note documents a single T cell receptor (beta chain) sequence. The V and J ends lost 0 bases and 4 bases respectively, with 12 bases between them. Germline V gene lookup returns CDR1 GTSNPN and CDR2 SVGIG (reference sequence). The CDR3 extends over 15 amino acids. Assay used: immunoSEQ multiplex PCR; TCRdb lists only in-frame clones, some missing. The repertoire includes 130,000 or so clones, under 95% of them detected once, and over 5% sits in the top ten. These data belong to a study of T cell responses to AZD1222 COVID-19 vaccine. The chain carries TRBV30 and TRBJ1-4; TRBD1 might be the D (5 bases). This receptor was obtained from an adult in good health. Material: peripheral blood, obtained on day 0 of AZD1222 vaccination. The CDR3: CAWSVQRGVNEKLFF. The CDR3 nucleotides read TGTGCCTGGAGTGTACAACGAGGGGTTAATGAAAAACTGTTTTTT.